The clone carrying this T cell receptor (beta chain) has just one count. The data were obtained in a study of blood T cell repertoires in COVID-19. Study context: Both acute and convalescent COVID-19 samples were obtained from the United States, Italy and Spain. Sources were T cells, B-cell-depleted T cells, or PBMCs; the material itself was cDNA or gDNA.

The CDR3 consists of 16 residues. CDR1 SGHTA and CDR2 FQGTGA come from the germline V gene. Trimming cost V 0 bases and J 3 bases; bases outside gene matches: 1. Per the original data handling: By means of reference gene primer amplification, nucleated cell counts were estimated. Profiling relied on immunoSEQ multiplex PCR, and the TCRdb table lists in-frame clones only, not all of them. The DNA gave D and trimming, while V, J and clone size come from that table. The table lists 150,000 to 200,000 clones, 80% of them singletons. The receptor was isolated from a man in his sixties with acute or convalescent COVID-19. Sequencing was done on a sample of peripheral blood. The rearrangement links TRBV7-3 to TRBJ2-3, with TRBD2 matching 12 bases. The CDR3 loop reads CASSLTGTSGTDTQYF. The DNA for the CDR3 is TGTGCCAGCAGCTTAACAGGGACTAGCGGGACAGATACGCAGTATTTT.